Here is one TCR beta chain with its context. The data derive from a study of blood T cell repertoires in COVID-19. Across the whole study: COVID-19 samples from acute and convalescent phases originated in the United States, Italy and Spain. Nucleic acid was either cDNA or gDNA, and it came from T cells, B-cell-depleted T cells, or PBMCs.

In the original processing: Counts of nucleated cells, estimated from reference gene primer amplification, were obtained. TCRdb keeps only in-frame clones here, not all; method: immunoSEQ multiplex PCR. That table is the source of V, J and clone size, and D and trimming were worked out from the DNA. The sample carries some 83,000 clones, approximately 78% recorded once. Trimming removed 7 bases at V and 5 bases at J, with 21 bases between. Germline V gene sequence: CDR1 LNHDA, CDR2 SQIVND (reference sequence). The length of the CDR3 is 16 residues. The clonotype was recovered from a human donor in a cohort sampled during active COVID-19. The sequenced sample consisted of peripheral blood. V gene TRBV19 combines with J gene TRBJ1-5; TRBD1 might be the D (6 bases). CDR3: CASTPGPSAGDQPQHF. The CDR3, as DNA: TGTGCCAGTACCCCCGGCCCGTCGGCAGGGGATCAGCCCCAGCATTTT.